The clone carrying this T cell receptor beta chain was seen at least ten times. Its antigen is not known. These data come from a study of early T cells in non-severe SARS-CoV-2 infection. As for the study in general: Sequencing was performed on bulk RNA from unsorted whole blood, leaving chains unpaired.

Regarding the study as a whole: There was a bias toward anti-spike CD8 responses in VDJdb matching, which missed private and CD4 specificities.

V shed 1 base, J shed 5 bases, and the junction held 6 bases outside the gene matches. Germline-derived CDR1 and CDR2 are SGHVS and FNYEAQ. The length of the CDR3 is 15 residues. Individual cDNA molecules received unique molecular identifiers. TCRdb analysed the 5' RACE reads with MiXCR anew, one entry per CDR3 protein. This sample has tens of thousands of distinct CDR3 sequences, with just over 8% found just once. What was sequenced was whole blood. This chain joins TRBV7-6 and TRBJ2-7; 9 bases map to TRBD2. This TCR came from an adult who was a healthcare worker with PCR-confirmed SARS-CoV-2 infection or an uninfected control (not recorded which). CDR3 sequence: CASSLVSSGRHEQYF. The CDR3, as DNA: TGTGCCAGCAGCTTAGTATCAAGCGGGAGGCACGAGCAGTACTTC. Together with reference TRBV7-6 and TRBJ2-7, the CDR3 gives the full variable domain: GAGVSQSPRYKVTKRGQDVALRCDPISGHVSLYWYRQALGQGPEFLTYFNYEAQQDKSGLPNDRFSAERPEGSISTLTIQRTEQRDSAMYRCASSLVSSGRHEQYFGPGTRLTVT.